This T cell receptor (beta chain) comes out of a study of blood T cell repertoires in COVID-19. As for the study in general: Both acute and convalescent COVID-19 samples were obtained from the United States, Italy and Spain. T cells, B-cell-depleted T cells, or PBMCs provided the cDNA or gDNA that served as material.

This clone occurred once. V was clipped by 2 bases and J by 4 bases; unmatched bases: 6. Germline V gene lookup returns CDR1 LGHDT and CDR2 YNNKEL (reference sequence). The CDR3 has 15 residues. Measured with immunoSEQ multiplex PCR; TCRdb has only the in-frame clones, and not every one. Of around 120,000 clones detected, less than 90% appear once; the ten largest clones hold under 3%. Input material: peripheral blood. The sequence derives from a man aged 25 to 40 with acute or convalescent COVID-19. The chain uses TRBV3-1 (or the pseudogene TRBV3-2) and TRBJ1-2; TRBD1 matches at 8 bases. For the CDR3, the DNA is TGTGCCAGCAGCCAAATCCAGGGGGCAGGCTATGGCTACACCTTC. Amino acids: CASSQIQGAGYGYTF.